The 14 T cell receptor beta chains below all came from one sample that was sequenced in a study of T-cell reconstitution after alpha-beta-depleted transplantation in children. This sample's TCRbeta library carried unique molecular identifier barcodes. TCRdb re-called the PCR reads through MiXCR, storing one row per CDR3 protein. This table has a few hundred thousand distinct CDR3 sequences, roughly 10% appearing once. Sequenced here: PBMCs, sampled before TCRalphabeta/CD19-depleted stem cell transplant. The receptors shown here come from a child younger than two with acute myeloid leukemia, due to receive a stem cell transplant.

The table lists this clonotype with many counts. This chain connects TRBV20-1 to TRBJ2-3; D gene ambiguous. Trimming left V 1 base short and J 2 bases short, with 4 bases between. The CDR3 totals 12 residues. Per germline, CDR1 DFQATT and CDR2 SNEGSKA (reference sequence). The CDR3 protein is CSARGTTDTQYF. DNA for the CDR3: TGCAGTGCTAGAGGGACCACAGATACGCAGTATTTT.

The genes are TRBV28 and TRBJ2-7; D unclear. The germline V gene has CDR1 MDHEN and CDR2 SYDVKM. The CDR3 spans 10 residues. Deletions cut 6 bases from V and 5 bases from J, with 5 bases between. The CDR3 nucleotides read TGTGCCAGCAGCCTCAACGAGCAGTACTTC. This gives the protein CASSLNEQYF. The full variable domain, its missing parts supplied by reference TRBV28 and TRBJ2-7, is DVKVTQSSRYLVKRTGEKVFLECVQDMDHENMFWYRQDPGLGLRLIYFSYDVKMKEKGDIPEGYSVSREKKERFSLILESASTNQTSMYLCASSLNEQYFGPGTRLTVT.

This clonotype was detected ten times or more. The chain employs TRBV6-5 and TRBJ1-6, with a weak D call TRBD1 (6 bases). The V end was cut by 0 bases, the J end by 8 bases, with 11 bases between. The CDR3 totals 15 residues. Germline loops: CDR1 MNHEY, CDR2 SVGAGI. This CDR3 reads CASSYSRTADSPLHF. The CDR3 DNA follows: TGTGCCAGCAGTTACTCCCGGACAGCGGATTCACCCCTCCACTTT.

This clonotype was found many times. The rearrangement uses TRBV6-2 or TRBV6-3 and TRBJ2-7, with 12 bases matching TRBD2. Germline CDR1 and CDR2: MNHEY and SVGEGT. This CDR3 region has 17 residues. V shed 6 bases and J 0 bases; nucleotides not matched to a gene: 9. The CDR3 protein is CASRGLAGSRSSYEQYF. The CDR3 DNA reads TGTGCCAGCAGAGGACTAGCGGGGTCAAGGAGCTCCTACGAGCAGTACTTC.

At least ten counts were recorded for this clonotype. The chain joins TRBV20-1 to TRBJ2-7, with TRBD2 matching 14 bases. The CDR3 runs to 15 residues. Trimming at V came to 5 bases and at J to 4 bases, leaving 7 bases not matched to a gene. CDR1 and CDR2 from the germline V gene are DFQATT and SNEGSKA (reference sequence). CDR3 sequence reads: CSAVSGTSGSYEQYF. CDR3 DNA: TGCAGTGCTGTCTCCGGGACTAGCGGGAGTTACGAGCAGTACTTC.

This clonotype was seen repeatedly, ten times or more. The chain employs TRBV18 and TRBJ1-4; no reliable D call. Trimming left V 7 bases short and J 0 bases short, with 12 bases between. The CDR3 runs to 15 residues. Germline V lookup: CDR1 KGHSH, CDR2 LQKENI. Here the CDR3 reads CASLPSGATNEKLFF. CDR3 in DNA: TGTGCCAGCTTACCTTCTGGGGCAACTAATGAAAAACTGTTTTTT.

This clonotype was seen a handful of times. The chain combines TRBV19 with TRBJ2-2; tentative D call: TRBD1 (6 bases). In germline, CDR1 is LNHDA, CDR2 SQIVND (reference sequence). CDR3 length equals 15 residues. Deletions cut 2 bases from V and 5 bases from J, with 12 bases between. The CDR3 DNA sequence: TGTGCCAGTAGTATAACCGGGACAACTACCGGGGAGCTGTTTTTT. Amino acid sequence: CASSITGTTTGELFF. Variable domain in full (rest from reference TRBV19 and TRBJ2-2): DGGITQSPKYLFRKEGQNVTLSCEQNLNHDAMYWYRQDPGQGLRLIYYSQIVNDFQKGDIAEGYSVSREKKESFPLTVTSAQKNPTAFYLCASSITGTTTGELFFGEGSRLTVL.

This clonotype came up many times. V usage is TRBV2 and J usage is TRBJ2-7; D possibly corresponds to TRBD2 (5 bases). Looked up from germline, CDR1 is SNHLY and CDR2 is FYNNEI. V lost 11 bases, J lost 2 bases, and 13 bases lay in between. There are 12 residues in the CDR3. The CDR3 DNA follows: TGTGCCGTCCGGGGTAGTCCCTACGAGCAGTACTTC. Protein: CAVRGSPYEQYF.

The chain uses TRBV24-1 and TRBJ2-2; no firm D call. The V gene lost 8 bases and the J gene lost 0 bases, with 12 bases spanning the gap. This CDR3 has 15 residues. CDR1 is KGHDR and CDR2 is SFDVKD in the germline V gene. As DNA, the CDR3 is TGTGCCACCAAAAGCGCAAACGCGAACACCGGGGAGCTGTTTTTT. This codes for CATKSANANTGELFF.

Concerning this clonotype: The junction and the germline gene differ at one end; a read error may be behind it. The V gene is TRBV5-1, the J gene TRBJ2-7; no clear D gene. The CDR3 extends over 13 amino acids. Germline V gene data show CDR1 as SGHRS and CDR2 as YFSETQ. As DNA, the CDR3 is TGCGCCAACAGCTTTGGCAGCTCCTACGAGCAGTACTTC. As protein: CANSFGSSYEQYF.

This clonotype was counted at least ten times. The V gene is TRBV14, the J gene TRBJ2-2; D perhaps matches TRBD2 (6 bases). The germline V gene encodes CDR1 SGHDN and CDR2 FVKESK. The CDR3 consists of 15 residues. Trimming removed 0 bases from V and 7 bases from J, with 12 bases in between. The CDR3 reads CASSQDLGEDGELFF. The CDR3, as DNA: TGTGCCAGCAGCCAAGATTTAGGGGAGGACGGGGAGCTGTTTTTT.

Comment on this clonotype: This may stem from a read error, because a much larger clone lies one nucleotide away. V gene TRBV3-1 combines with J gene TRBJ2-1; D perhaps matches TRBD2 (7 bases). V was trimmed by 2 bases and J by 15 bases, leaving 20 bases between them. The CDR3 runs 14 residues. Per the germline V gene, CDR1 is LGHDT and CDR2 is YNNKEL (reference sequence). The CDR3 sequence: CASSQRGTTMRPFF. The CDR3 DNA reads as TGTGCCAGCAGCCAAAGGGGGACTACAATGAGGCCGTTCTTC.

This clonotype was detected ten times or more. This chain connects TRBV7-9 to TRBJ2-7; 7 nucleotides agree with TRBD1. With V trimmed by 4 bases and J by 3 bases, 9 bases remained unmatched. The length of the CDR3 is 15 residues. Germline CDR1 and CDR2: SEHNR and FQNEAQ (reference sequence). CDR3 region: CASSSPGQTLYEQYF. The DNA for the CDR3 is TGTGCCAGCAGCTCCCCGGGACAGACCCTCTACGAGCAGTACTTC.

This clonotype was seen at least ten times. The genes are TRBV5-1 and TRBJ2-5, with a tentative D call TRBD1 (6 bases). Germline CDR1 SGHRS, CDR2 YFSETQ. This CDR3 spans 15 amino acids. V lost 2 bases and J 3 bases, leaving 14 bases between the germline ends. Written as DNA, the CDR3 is TGCGCCAGCAGCTTTATACAGGGCCGGAAAGAGACCCAGTACTTC. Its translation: CASSFIQGRKETQYF.